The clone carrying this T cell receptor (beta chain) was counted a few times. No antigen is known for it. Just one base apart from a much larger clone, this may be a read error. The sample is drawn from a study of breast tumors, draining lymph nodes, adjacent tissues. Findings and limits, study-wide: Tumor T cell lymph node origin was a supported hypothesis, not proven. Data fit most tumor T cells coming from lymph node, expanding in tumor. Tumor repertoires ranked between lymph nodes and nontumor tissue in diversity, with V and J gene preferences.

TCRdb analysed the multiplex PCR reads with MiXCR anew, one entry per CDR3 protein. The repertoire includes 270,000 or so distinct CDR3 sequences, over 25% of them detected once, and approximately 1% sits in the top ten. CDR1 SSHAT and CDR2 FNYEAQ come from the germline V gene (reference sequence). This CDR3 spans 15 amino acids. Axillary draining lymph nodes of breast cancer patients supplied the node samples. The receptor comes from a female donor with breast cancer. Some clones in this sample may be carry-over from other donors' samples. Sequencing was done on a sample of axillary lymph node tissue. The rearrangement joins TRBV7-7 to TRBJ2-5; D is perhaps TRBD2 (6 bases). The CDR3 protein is CASSYGTSRHETQHF. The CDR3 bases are TGTGCTAGCAGCTACGGGACTTCCCGACACGAGACCCAGCACTTC.